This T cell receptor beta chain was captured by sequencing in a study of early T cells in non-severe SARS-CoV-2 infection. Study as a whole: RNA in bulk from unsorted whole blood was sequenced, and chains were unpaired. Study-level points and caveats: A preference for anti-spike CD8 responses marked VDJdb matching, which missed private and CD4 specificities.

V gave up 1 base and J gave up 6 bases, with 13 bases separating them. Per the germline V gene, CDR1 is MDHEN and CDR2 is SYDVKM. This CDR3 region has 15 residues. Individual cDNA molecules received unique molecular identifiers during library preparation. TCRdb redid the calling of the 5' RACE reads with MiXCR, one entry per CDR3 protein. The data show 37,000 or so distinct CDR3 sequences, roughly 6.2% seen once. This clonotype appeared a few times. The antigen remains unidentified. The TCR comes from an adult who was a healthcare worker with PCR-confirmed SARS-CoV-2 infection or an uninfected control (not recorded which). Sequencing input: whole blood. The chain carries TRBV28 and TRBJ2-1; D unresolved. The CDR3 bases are TGTGCCAGCAGTTTATCGCTTATTCGGGCCAATGAGCAGTTCTTC. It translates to CASSLSLIRANEQFF.